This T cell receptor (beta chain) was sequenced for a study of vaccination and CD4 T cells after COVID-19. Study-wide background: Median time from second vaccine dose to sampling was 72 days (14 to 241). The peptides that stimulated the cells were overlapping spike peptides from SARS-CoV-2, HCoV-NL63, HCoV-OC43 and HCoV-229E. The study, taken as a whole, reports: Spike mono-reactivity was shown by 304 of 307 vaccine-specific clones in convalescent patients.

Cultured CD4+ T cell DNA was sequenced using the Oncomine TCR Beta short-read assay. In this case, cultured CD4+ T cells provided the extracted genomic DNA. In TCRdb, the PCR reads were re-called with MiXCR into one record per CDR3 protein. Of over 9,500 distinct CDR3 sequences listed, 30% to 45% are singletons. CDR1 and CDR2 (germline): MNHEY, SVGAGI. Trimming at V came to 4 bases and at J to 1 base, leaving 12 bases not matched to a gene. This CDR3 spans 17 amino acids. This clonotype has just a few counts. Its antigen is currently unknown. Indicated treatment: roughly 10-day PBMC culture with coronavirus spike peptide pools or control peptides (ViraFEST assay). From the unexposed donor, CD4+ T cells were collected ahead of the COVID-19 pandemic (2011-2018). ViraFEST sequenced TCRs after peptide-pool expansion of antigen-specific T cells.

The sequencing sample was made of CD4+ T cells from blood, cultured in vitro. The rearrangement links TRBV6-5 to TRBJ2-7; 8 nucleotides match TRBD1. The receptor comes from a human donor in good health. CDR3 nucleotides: TGTGCCAGCAGTTCGAATATTATCGGGGACAGGTCCTACGAGCAGTACTTC. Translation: CASSSNIIGDRSYEQYF.